This TCR beta chain was captured by sequencing in a study of T cell responses to AZD1222 COVID-19 vaccine. Findings of the study overall: White British people made up most donors, females outnumbered males, and clonal diversity was possibly underestimated. Without day 14 samples, only post-peak T cell repertoires were studied.

Assay used: immunoSEQ multiplex PCR; TCRdb lists only in-frame clones, some missing. The table records about 120,000 clones, 92% of them present only once. Samples with a second dose at about 4 or about 12 weeks were pooled together. Trimming removed 5 bases at V and 0 bases at J, with 17 bases between. Germline assignment: CDR1 SGHTA and CDR2 FQGNSA. CDR3 length: 16 residues. Of note for this clone: Its antigen is unidentified.

The clonotype comes from an adult who received the AZD1222 COVID-19 vaccine. The input for sequencing was peripheral blood, taken 28 days after the second AZD1222 dose. The chain joins TRBV7-2 to TRBJ2-7; a possible D gene is TRBD2 (6 bases). CDR3 DNA sequence: TGTGCCAGCAGCGGTGGCCCCGGGGGAGGCTCCTACGAGCAGTACTTC. Its protein is CASSGGPGGGSYEQYF.